Below, 18 T cell receptor beta chains from the same sample are listed, as sequenced in a study of blood T cell repertoires in COVID-19 (dated by TCRdb to between 2020 and 2021). Library construction relied on the immunoSEQ multiplex PCR assay. As stored in TCRdb, this immuneACCESS dataset retains in-frame rearrangements with V and J assigned. A fraction of the clones does not appear; measured against another copy, unresolved V genes explain less than half of the discrepancy, and the remainder lacks a known reason. Within this sample are roughly 220,000 clones, with 75% to 85% of them counted one time only. The ten most abundant clones make up approximately 1.3% of the sample. Sequencing was carried out using peripheral blood. Receptors originate from a woman in her forties who had recovered from COVID-19.

The chain combines TRBV29-1 with TRBJ1-2; 8 positions agree with TRBD1. V lost 6 bases and J lost 0; bases outside the gene matches: 3. The V gene's germline CDR1 is SQVTM and CDR2 ANQGSEA. CDR3 length: 13 amino acids. CDR3 sequence reads: CSVDRGANYGYTF. For the CDR3, the DNA is TGCAGCGTAGACAGGGGAGCTAACTATGGCTACACCTTC.

V and J are TRBV19 and TRBJ1-6; 10 bases agree with TRBD1. With 8 bases clipped from V and 7 bases from J, the junction kept 5 bases outside the gene matches. There are 14 residues in the CDR3. Germline lookup yields CDR1 LNHDA and CDR2 SQIVND (reference sequence). The CDR3 DNA is TGTGCCAGTTCCCGGGACAGGGGAAATTCACCCCTCCACTTT. Translated: CASSRDRGNSPLHF.

The rearrangement uses TRBV11-3 and TRBJ2-2, with 11 nucleotides matching TRBD2. The germline CDR1 and CDR2 sequences are SGHNT and YENEEA. The CDR3 sequence is 18 residues long. The J segment lost 0 bases and the V segment lost 1 base, leaving 4 bases of the junction unmatched. The CDR3 protein is CASSLGLAGFANTGELFF. The CDR3 DNA sequence: TGTGCCAGCAGCTTAGGACTAGCGGGGTTCGCGAACACCGGGGAGCTGTTTTTT.

This clone was recorded a few times. Other DNA sequences in this specimen translate into the identical CDR3. V is TRBV5-1 and J is TRBJ2-5; weak D call: TRBD1 (5 bases). This CDR3 is 12 amino acids long. Trimming pared 4 bases from V and 2 bases from J, leaving 6 bases between. CDR1 is SGHRS, CDR2 YFSETQ, per germline. This CDR3 is CASSRQQETQYF. The CDR3 DNA follows: TGCGCCAGCAGCAGACAGCAAGAGACCCAGTACTTC.

This clone was counted between two and nine times. This chain joins TRBV3-1 (or the pseudogene TRBV3-2) and TRBJ1-1, with a tentative D call TRBD1 (6 bases). CDR3 length: 15 amino acids. Germline assignment: CDR1 LGHDT and CDR2 YNNKEL (reference sequence). The ends were cut back, 6 bases at V and 2 bases at J, with 16 bases in the middle. The CDR3 is CASRTFGGANTEAFF. The CDR3 bases are TGTGCCAGCAGAACTTTCGGGGGGGCTAACACTGAAGCTTTCTTT.

The chain recombines TRBV7-9 with TRBJ1-2, with D maybe TRBD1 (6 bases). Trimming removed 5 bases at V and 7 bases at J, with 14 bases between. CDR1 is SEHNR, CDR2 FQNEAQ, per germline (reference sequence). The CDR3 extends over 13 amino acids. CDR3 coding DNA: TGTGCCAGCAGCAAAACAGGGTCTTCTGGCTACACCTTC. This gives the protein CASSKTGSSGYTF.

The chain combines TRBV10-3 with TRBJ2-2; a weak D match, TRBD2 (5 bases). Between the trimmed V and J ends, which lost 6 bases and 7 bases, there was a span of 12 bases. CDR1 ENHRY and CDR2 SYGVKD come from the germline V gene. This CDR3 region has 13 residues. CDR3 DNA: TGTGCCATCAGGGCACTAGAGGGCGGGGAGCTGTTTTTT. It specifies CAIRALEGGELFF.

V and J are TRBV5-1 and TRBJ2-1, with 10 bases lining up with TRBD1. This CDR3 has 14 amino acids. Germline CDR1 is SGHRS and CDR2 is YFSETQ. Trimming cost V 7 bases and J 5 bases; bases outside gene matches: 6. The CDR3 DNA reads as TGCGCCAGCTTCCGGGACAGGGGTAACAATGAGCAGTTCTTC. This sequence encodes CASFRDRGNNEQFF.

The chain is built from TRBV27 and TRBJ1-1; D is undetermined. The V gene's germline CDR1 is MNHEY and CDR2 SMNVEV (reference sequence). There are 15 residues in the CDR3. The ends were cut back, 5 bases at V and 1 base at J, with 14 bases in the middle. The CDR3 loop reads CASSRGAGPNTEAFF. CDR3 in DNA: TGTGCCAGCAGTCGGGGAGCGGGCCCGAACACTGAAGCTTTCTTT.

The chain joins TRBV15 to TRBJ2-7, with D perhaps matching TRBD1 (6 bases). V was pared by 5 bases and J by 1 base, with 18 bases between. The germline CDR1 and CDR2 sequences are LNHNV and YYDKDF (reference sequence). The CDR3 consists of 16 residues. This CDR3 is CATSPTLRDNSYEQYF. DNA of the CDR3: TGTGCCACCAGCCCTACACTCCGGGACAATTCCTACGAGCAGTACTTC.

The V and J genes are TRBV5-1 and TRBJ2-2; 7 bases map to TRBD1. The CDR3 totals 14 residues. The V gene's germline CDR1 is SGHRS and CDR2 YFSETQ. J lost 4 bases, V lost 6 bases, and 6 bases had no gene match. This CDR3 is CASTRPGGTGELFF. The CDR3 DNA sequence: TGCGCCAGCACCCGGCCAGGGGGCACCGGGGAGCTGTTTTTT.

The rearrangement uses TRBV3-1 (or the pseudogene TRBV3-2) and TRBJ2-1; D might be TRBD1 (5 bases). The CDR3 runs 14 residues. Looked up from germline, CDR1 is LGHDT and CDR2 is YNNKEL (reference sequence). Trimming left V 2 bases short and J 3 bases short, with 8 bases between. In nucleotides, the CDR3 is TGTGCCAGCAGCCAAACAGGATTCTACAATGAGCAGTTCTTC. It translates to CASSQTGFYNEQFF.

J is TRBJ2-7 and V is TRBV18; D is possibly TRBD1 (5 bases). CDR1 KGHSH and CDR2 LQKENI come from the germline V gene. The CDR3 covers 12 residues. V lost 6 bases to trimming and J lost 4 bases, with 10 bases between them. CDR3 in amino acids: CASSPGRYEQYF. CDR3 nucleotides: TGTGCCAGCTCCCCAGGGCGTTACGAGCAGTACTTC.

The gene calls are TRBV6-2 or TRBV6-3 and TRBJ2-5; possible D gene TRBD1, 5 bases. Trimming removed 0 bases from V and 4 bases from J, with 9 bases in between. The germline V gene encodes CDR1 MNHEY and CDR2 SVGEGT. The CDR3 sequence is 14 residues long. CDR3 sequence reads: CASSYSRVGETQYF. CDR3 sequence (DNA): TGTGCCAGCAGTTACTCCAGGGTCGGAGAGACCCAGTACTTC.

V and J are TRBV6-6 and TRBJ1-1, with 7 positions matching TRBD1. Germline CDR1 and CDR2: MNHNY and SVGAGI (reference sequence). The CDR3 has 14 amino acids. The trim removed 6 bases at V and 4 bases at J, leaving 8 bases unmatched. The CDR3 reads CASRSGQFSTEAFF. DNA for the CDR3: TGTGCCAGCAGATCGGGACAGTTTAGCACTGAAGCTTTCTTT.

Only one count was recorded for this clone. The V call is TRBV18, the J call TRBJ2-3, with a possible D match to TRBD2 (5 bases). The length of the CDR3 is 16 residues. Deletions cut 6 bases from V and 4 bases from J, with 20 bases between. Germline V gene data show CDR1 as KGHSH and CDR2 as LQKENI. The CDR3 sequence: CASSPLDTGSADTQYF. In nucleotides, the CDR3 is TGTGCCAGCTCCCCTCTGGATACGGGAAGCGCAGATACGCAGTATTTT.

Only one count was recorded for this clone. The chain has TRBV7-2 and TRBJ2-7; 10 bases align to TRBD1. CDR3 length: 15 amino acids. V gave up 4 bases and J gave up 6 bases; unmatched junction bases: 9. CDR1 is SGHTA, CDR2 FQGNSA, per germline. CDR3 DNA: TGTGCCAGCAGCTCTCGGACAGGGGGTTTGGTCGAGCAGTACTTC. Translating it yields CASSSRTGGLVEQYF.

This rearrangement joins TRBV6-5 to TRBJ1-6, with 8 positions matching TRBD1. The CDR3 contains 13 residues. V dropped 7 bases and J dropped 10; count of bases not matched to a gene: 6. Looked up from germline, CDR1 is MNHEY and CDR2 is SVGAGI. In nucleotides, the CDR3 is TGTGCCAGCACCTGGACAGGGACGTCACCCCTCCACTTT. Amino acids: CASTWTGTSPLHF.